One T cell receptor beta chain is described in this entry. V shed 4 bases and J shed 6 bases, with 19 bases lying between them. Germline values: CDR1 SGHAT, CDR2 FQNNGV. CDR3 length equals 16 residues. Measured with immunoSEQ multiplex PCR; TCRdb has only the in-frame clones, and not every one. The profile covers roughly 450,000 clones, with about 93% appearing a single time and less than 15% taken by the ten largest. Treatment given: about 20 received Ad26.COV2.S at low or high dose, single or two shots; about 5 received placebo; per-sample allocation not given. Day 63 after the first vaccine or placebo injection was the time point for sampling. This sample was included in a study of Ad26.COV2.S vaccination and SARS-CoV-2 variants.

The clonotype was recovered from a person between 18 and 65 years old who received the Ad26.COV2.S COVID-19 vaccine or a placebo. Sequenced material: peripheral blood, taken in a trial of Ad26.COV2.S vaccine versus placebo. The V and J genes are TRBV11-2 and TRBJ2-4; tentative D call: TRBD1 (6 bases). The CDR3 nucleotides are TGTGCCAGCAGCTCCCCGAGACAGGCGATGTTAAACATTCAGTACTTC. Protein product: CASSSPRQAMLNIQYF.